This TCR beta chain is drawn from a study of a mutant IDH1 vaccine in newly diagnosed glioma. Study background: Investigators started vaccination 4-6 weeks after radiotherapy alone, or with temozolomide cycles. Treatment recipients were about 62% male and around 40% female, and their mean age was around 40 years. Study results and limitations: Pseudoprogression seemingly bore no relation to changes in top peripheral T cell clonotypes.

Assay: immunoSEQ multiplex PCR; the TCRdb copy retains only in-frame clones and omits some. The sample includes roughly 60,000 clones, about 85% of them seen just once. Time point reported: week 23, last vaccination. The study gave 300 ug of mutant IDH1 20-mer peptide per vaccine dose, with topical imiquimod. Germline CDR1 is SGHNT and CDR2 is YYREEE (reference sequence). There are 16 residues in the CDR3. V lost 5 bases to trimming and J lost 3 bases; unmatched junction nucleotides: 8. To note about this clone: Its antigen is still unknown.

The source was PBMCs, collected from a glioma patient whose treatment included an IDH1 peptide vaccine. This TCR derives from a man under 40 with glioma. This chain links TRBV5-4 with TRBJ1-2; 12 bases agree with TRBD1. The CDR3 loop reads CASRGTGGASYYGYTF. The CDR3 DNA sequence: TGTGCCAGCAGGGGGACAGGGGGCGCTTCTTACTATGGCTACACCTTC.